This T cell receptor (beta chain) came from a study of HIV-infected patients and healthy controls. This clonotype was picked up a small number of times. Trimming removed 7 bases at V and 8 bases at J, with 6 bases between. The CDR3 is 11 residues long. Germline CDR1 MNHNS, CDR2 SASEGT. TCRdb reanalysed the 5' RACE reads using MiXCR and keeps one entry per CDR3 protein. The sample has tens of thousands of distinct CDR3 sequences, over 15% seen once. The chain combines TRBV6-1 with TRBJ1-6, with D uncertain. The TCR was taken from a human donor in good health. Sequences were obtained from CD4+ T cells from blood. CDR3 loop: CASNYDSPLHF. DNA of the CDR3: TGTGCCAGCAATTATGATTCACCCCTCCACTTT.